The T cell receptor beta chain under discussion was sequenced for a study of graft-versus-host responses after intestinal transplantation. Across the whole study: Recipients got multivisceral, liver-intestinal, or isolated intestinal transplants. Induction using anti-thymocyte globulin, followed by tacrolimus and steroids for two to four years, was given to all recipients. Study-wide results and caveats: Some GvH clones appeared in ileal mucosa or blood before recipient bone marrow.

Tissue from the graft was processed to free its intraepithelial and lamina propria lymphocytes. Details on this clone: The antigen remains unidentified.

TCRdb's copy holds only in-frame clones and misses some; the assay was immunoSEQ multiplex PCR. Of about 30,000 clones listed, about 80% are singletons. V was pared by 3 bases and J by 2 bases, with 17 bases between. Germline loops: CDR1 LGHNA, CDR2 YNFKEQ. The CDR3 covers 16 residues. V gene TRBV4-2 combines with J gene TRBJ2-7; D is ambiguous. The receptor comes from a human patient who received an intestinal transplant, so some T cells may come from the graft donor. Specimen: ileum tissue, collected 98 days after intestinal transplantation. Here the CDR3 DNA reads TGTGCCAGCAGCCAGCAACTACAAACAGATACCTACGAGCAGTACTTC. This translates into CASSQQLQTDTYEQYF.